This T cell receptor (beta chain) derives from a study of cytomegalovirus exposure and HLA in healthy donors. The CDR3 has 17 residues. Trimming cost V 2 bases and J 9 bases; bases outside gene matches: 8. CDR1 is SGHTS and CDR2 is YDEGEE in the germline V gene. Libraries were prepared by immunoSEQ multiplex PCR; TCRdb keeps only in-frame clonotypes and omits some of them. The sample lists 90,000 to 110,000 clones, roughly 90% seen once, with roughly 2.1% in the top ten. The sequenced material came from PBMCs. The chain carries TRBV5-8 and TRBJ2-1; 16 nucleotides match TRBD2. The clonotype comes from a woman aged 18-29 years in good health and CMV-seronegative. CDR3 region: CASSFPGTSGGAGEQFF. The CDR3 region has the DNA TGTGCCAGCAGCTTCCCCGGGACTAGCGGGGGGGCGGGTGAGCAGTTCTTC.